This T cell receptor (beta chain) was recovered during a study of cytomegalovirus exposure and HLA in healthy donors. Study in general: Roughly 179 million T cells yielded 100 million to 130 million unique TCR beta sequences, as an earlier analysis found.

Trimming cost V 3 bases and J 5 bases, with 16 bases left between them. This CDR3 is built from 15 residues. Per germline, CDR1 SGDLS and CDR2 YYNGEE. Primers included in the PCR were 60 Vbeta and 13 Jbeta primers. Some clones are missing from TCRdb's copy, which holds only in-frame ones; the method was immunoSEQ multiplex PCR. The top ten hold more than 1.3% of the sample, which has around 160,000 clones, about 78% seen once. Study results and caveats: Earlier analysis looked at TCR beta V segments, and most were productive about 90% or about 30% of the time.

As concerns this clone: Its antigen is not known.

Specimen: PBMCs. The chain recombines TRBV9 with TRBJ2-3; possible D gene TRBD2, 8 bases. This TCR was recovered from a male donor in good health and CMV-seronegative. CDR3 DNA: TGTGCCAGCAGCGAGGGGGCGGGGGGCATAGATACGCAGTATTTT. This encodes CASSEGAGGIDTQYF. The whole variable domain, filled in from reference TRBV9 and TRBJ2-3, reads DSGVTQTPKHLITATGQRVTLRCSPRSGDLSVYWYQQSLDQGLQFLIQYYNGEERAKGNILERFSAQQFPDLHSELNLSSLELGDSALYFCASSEGAGGIDTQYFGPGTRLTVL.